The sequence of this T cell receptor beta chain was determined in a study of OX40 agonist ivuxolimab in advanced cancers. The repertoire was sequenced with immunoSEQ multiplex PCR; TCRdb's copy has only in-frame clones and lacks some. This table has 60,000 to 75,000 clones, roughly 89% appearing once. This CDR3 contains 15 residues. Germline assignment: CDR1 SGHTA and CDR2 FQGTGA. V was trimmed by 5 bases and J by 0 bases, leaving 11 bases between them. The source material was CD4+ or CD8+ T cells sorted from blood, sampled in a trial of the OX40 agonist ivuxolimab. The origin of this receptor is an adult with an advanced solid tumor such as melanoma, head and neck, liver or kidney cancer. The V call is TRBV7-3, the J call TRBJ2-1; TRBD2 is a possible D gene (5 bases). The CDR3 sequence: CASSRSVSSYNEQFF. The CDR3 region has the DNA TGTGCCAGCAGCCGTAGCGTAAGCTCCTACAATGAGCAGTTCTTC.